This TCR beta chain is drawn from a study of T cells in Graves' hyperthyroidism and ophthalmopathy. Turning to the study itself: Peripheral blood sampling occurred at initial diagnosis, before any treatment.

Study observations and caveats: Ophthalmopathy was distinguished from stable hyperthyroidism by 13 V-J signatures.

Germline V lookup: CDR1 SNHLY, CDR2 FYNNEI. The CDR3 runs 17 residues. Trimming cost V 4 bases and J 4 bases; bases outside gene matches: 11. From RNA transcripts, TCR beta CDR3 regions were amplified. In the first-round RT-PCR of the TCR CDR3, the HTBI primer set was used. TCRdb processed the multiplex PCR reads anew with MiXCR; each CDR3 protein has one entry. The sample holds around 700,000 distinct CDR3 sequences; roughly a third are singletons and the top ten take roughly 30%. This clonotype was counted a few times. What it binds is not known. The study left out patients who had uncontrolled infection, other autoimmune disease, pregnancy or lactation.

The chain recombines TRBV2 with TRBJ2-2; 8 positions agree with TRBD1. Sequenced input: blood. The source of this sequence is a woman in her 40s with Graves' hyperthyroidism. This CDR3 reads CASSGRRQGQITGELFF. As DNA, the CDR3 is TGTGCCAGCAGTGGGCGGCGACAGGGGCAAATCACCGGGGAGCTGTTTTTT.